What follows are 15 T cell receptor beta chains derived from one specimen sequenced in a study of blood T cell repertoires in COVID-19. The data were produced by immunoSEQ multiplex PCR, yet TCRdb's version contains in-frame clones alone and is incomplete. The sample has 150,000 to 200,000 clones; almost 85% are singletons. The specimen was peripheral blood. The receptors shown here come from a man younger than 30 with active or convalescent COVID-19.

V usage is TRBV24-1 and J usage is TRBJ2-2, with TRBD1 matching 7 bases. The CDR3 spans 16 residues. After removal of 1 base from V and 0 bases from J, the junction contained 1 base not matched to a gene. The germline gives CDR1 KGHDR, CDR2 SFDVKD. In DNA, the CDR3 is TGTGCCACCAGTGATTTAGGGGGCGCGAACACCGGGGAGCTGTTTTTT. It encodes CATSDLGGANTGELFF.

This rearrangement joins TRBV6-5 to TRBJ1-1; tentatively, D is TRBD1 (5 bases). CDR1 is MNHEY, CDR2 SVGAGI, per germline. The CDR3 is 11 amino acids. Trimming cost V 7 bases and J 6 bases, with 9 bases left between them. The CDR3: CASMGEAEAFF. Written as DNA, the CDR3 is TGTGCCAGCATGGGGGAGGCTGAAGCTTTCTTT.

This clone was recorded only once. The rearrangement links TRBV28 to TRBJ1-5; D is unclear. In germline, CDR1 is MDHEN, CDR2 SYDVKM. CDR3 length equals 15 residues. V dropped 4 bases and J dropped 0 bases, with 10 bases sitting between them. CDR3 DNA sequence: TGTGCCAGCAGTTCGGGTGGTGGTAGCAATCAGCCCCAGCATTTT. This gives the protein CASSSGGGSNQPQHF.

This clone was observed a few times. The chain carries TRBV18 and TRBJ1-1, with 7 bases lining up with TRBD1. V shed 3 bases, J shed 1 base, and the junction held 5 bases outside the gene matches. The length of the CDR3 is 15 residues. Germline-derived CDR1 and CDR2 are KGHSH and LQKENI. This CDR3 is CASSPFTGENTEAFF. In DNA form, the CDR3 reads TGTGCCAGCTCACCCTTCACAGGGGAGAACACTGAAGCTTTCTTT. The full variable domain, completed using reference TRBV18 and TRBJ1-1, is NAGVMQNPRHLVRRRGQEARLRCSPMKGHSHVYWYRQLPEEGLKFMVYLQKENIIDESGMPKERFSAEFPKEGPSILRIQQVVRGDSAAYFCASSPFTGENTEAFFGQGTRLTVV.

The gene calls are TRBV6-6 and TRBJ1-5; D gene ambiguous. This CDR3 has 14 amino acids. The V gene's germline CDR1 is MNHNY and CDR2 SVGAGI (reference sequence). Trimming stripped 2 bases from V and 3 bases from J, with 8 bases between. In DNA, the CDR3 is TGTGCCAGCAGTTACCCGCGGGACAATCAGCCCCAGCATTTT. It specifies CASSYPRDNQPQHF.

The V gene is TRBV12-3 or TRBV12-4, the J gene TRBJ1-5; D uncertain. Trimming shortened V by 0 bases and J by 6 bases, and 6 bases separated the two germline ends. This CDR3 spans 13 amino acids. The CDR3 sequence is CASSLAPSQPQHF. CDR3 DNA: TGTGCCAGCAGTTTAGCGCCTAGTCAGCCCCAGCATTTT.

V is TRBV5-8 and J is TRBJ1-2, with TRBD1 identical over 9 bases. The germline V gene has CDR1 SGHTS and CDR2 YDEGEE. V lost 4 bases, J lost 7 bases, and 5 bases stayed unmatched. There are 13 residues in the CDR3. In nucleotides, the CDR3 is TGTGCCAGCAGCCTACAGGGGGCGTCTGGCTACACCTTC. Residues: CASSLQGASGYTF.

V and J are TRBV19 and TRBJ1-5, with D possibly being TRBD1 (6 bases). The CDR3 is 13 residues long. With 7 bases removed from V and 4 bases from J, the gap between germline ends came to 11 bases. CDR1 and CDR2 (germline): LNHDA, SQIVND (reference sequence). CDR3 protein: CASNQGLNQPQHF. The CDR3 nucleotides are TGTGCCAGTAACCAGGGGCTAAATCAGCCCCAGCATTTT. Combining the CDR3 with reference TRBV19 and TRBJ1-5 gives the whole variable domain DGGITQSPKYLFRKEGQNVTLSCEQNLNHDAMYWYRQDPGQGLRLIYYSQIVNDFQKGDIAEGYSVSREKKESFPLTVTSAQKNPTAFYLCASNQGLNQPQHFGDGTRLSIL.

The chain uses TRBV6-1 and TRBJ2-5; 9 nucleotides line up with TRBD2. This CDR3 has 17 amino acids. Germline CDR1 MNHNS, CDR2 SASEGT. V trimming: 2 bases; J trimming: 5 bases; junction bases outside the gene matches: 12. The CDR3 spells CASSESGASGVSETQYF. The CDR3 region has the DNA TGTGCCAGCAGTGAAAGTGGGGCTAGCGGGGTTAGTGAGACCCAGTACTTC.

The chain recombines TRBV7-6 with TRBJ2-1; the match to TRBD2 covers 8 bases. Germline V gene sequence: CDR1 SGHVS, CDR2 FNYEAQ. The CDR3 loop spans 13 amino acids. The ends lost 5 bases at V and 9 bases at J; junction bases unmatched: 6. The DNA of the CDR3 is TGTGCCAGCAGCCCCTCCGGGGGGGGTGAGCAGTTCTTC. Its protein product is CASSPSGGGEQFF.

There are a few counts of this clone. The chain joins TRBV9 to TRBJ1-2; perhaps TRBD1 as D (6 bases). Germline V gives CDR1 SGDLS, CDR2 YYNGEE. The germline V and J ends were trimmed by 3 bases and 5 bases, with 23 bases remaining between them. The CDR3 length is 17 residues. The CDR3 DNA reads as TGTGCCAGCAGCGCCCACGTAGTAGAAGGGGGAGATTATGGCTACACCTTC. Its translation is CASSAHVVEGGDYGYTF.

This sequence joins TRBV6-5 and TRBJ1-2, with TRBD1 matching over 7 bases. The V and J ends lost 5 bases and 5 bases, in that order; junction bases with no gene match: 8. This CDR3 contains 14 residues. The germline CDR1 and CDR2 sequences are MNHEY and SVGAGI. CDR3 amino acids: CASSRERQGYGYTF. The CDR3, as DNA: TGTGCCAGCAGTCGCGAGCGACAGGGATATGGCTACACCTTC.

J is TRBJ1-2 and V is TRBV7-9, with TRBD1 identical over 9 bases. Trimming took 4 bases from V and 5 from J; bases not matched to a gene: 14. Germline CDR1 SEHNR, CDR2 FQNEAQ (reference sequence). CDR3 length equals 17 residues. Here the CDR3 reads CASSSESTGTGTYGYTF. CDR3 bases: TGTGCCAGCAGCTCTGAAAGCACCGGGACAGGGACTTATGGCTACACCTTC. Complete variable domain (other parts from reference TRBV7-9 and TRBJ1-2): DTGVSQNPRHKITKRGQNVTFRCDPISEHNRLYWYRQTLGQGPEFLTYFQNEAQLEKSRLLSDRFSAERPKGSFSTLEIQRTEQGDSAMYLCASSSESTGTGTYGYTFGSGTRLTVV.

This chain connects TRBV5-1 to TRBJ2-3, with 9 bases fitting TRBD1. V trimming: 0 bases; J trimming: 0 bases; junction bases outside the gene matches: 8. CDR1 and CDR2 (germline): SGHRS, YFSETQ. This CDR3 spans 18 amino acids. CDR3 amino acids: CASSLAATGGLSTDTQYF. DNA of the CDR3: TGCGCCAGCAGCTTGGCGGCCACAGGGGGCCTTAGCACAGATACGCAGTATTTT. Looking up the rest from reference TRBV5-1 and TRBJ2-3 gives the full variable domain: KAGVTQTPRYLIKTRGQQVTLSCSPISGHRSVSWYQQTPGQGLQFLFEYFSETQRNKGNFPGRFSGRQFSNSRSEMNVSTLELGDSALYLCASSLAATGGLSTDTQYFGPGTRLTVL.

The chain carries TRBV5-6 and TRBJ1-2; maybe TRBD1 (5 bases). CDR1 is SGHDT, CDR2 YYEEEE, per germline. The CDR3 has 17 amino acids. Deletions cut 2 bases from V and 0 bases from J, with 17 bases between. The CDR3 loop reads CASSLRQGHLANYGYTF. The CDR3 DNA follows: TGTGCCAGCAGCTTACGCCAAGGACACCTAGCTAACTATGGCTACACCTTC.